This T cell receptor beta chain came from a study of blood T cell repertoires in COVID-19. Profiling relied on immunoSEQ multiplex PCR, and the TCRdb table lists in-frame clones only, not all of them. Here the sample spans around 300,000 clones, about nine tenths being singletons. What was sequenced was peripheral blood. This receptor was obtained from a woman aged 25 to 45 with active or convalescent COVID-19.

The CDR3 sequence: CASSSTPGETQYF. The CDR3 DNA follows: TGTGCCAGCAGCTCCACTCCGGGAGAGACCCAGTACTTC. The chain combines TRBV9 with TRBJ2-5; D not resolved. Germline values: CDR1 SGDLS, CDR2 YYNGEE. The V gene lost 4 bases and the J gene lost 4 bases, with 11 bases spanning the gap. The CDR3 is 13 amino acids.